What follows are 31 T cell receptor beta chains derived from one specimen sequenced in a study of cytomegalovirus exposure and HLA in healthy donors. The PCR was carried out with 60 Vbeta primers and 13 Jbeta primers. Some clones are missing from TCRdb's copy, which holds only in-frame ones; the method was immunoSEQ multiplex PCR. Here the sample spans some 65,000 clones, approximately 68% being singletons. The sample consisted of PBMCs. These receptors were collected from a woman in her 30s in good health and CMV-seronegative.

This clone came up a few times. The chain links TRBV28 to TRBJ1-1; perhaps TRBD1 as D (5 bases). Germline loops: CDR1 MDHEN, CDR2 SYDVKM. This CDR3 comprises 13 residues. V lost 7 bases, J lost 3 bases, and 12 bases lay in between. The CDR3 protein is CASKFDSYTEAFF. The CDR3 DNA reads TGTGCCAGCAAGTTTGACAGTTACACTGAAGCTTTCTTT.

The chain has TRBV14 and TRBJ2-5, with a weak D call TRBD1 (6 bases). Germline loops: CDR1 SGHDN, CDR2 FVKESK. The ends were cut back, 4 bases at V and 5 bases at J, with 17 bases in the middle. This CDR3 is built from 15 residues. DNA for the CDR3: TGTGCCAGCAGCCCCCGAGGGGGAACCGGGGAGACCCAGTACTTC. Its translation: CASSPRGGTGETQYF.

The chain carries TRBV7-3 and TRBJ1-2, with D possibly TRBD1 on 5 matching bases. CDR1 and CDR2 from the germline V gene are SGHTA and FQGTGA. V lost 3 bases and J lost 4, with 15 bases in between. This CDR3 spans 15 amino acids. As DNA, the CDR3 is TGTGCCAGCAGCTTCCGACAGACTGGAGTCTATGGCTACACCTTC. It specifies CASSFRQTGVYGYTF.

The chain couples TRBV28 to TRBJ1-2; D is unresolved. The CDR3 runs 13 residues. Germline V gene data show CDR1 as MDHEN and CDR2 as SYDVKM. V was cut by 2 bases and J by 6 bases, with 10 bases left in between. CDR3 protein: CASSLREENGYTF. The CDR3, as DNA: TGTGCCAGCAGTTTAAGGGAGGAGAATGGCTACACCTTC.

The chain combines TRBV7-2 with TRBJ2-5, with 14 bases fitting TRBD2. The CDR3 has 18 amino acids. The germline CDR1 and CDR2 sequences are SGHTA and FQGNSA. V lost 4 bases, J lost 4 bases, and 11 bases stayed unmatched. The CDR3 protein is CASSYLTSGGAFAETQYF. CDR3 nucleotides: TGTGCCAGCAGCTATTTGACTAGCGGGGGGGCCTTTGCAGAGACCCAGTACTTC.

The V gene is TRBV2, the J gene TRBJ2-3; 7 positions agree with TRBD1. The CDR3 extends over 15 amino acids. In germline, CDR1 is SNHLY, CDR2 FYNNEI. Losses at the gene ends were 9 bases for V and 1 base for J; bases not matched to a gene: 10. The CDR3 DNA reads as TGTGCCAGAGATGAGACAGGGAGAGGCACAGATACGCAGTATTTT. It specifies CARDETGRGTDTQYF. The complete variable domain, with remaining parts taken from reference TRBV2 and TRBJ2-3, reads EPEVTQTPSHQVTQMGQEVILRCVPISNHLYFYWYRQILGQKVEFLVSFYNNEISEKSEIFDDQFSVERPDGSNFTLKIRSTKLEDSAMYFCARDETGRGTDTQYFGPGTRLTVL.

This chain uses TRBV7-9 with TRBJ2-5; 12 nucleotides line up with TRBD1. The J call may be faulty, since TRBJ2-7 better matches the DNA end. This CDR3 is built from 14 residues. In germline, CDR1 is SEHNR, CDR2 FQNEAQ (reference sequence). The CDR3 reads CASSLVGQGAEQYF. CDR3 DNA sequence: TGTGCCAGCAGCCTCGTGGGACAGGGGGCCGAGCAGTACTTC.

V and J are TRBV6-1 and TRBJ2-2, with D perhaps matching TRBD2 (6 bases). CDR3 length equals 15 residues. V shed 6 bases and J shed 0 bases, with 11 bases lying between them. CDR1 MNHNS and CDR2 SASEGT come from the germline V gene. CDR3 loop: CASRPGTSNTGELFF. DNA of the CDR3: TGTGCCAGCAGACCCGGGACTTCGAACACCGGGGAGCTGTTTTTT.

The chain employs TRBV30 and TRBJ1-5, with 8 bases aligning to TRBD1. This CDR3 has 13 residues. Germline assignment: CDR1 GTSNPN and CDR2 SVGIG (reference sequence). The V segment lost 3 bases and the J segment 7 bases; nucleotides outside the gene matches: 5. Here the CDR3 DNA reads TGTGCCTGGAGCGAAGGGACAGGCCAGCCCCAGCATTTT. It is translated as CAWSEGTGQPQHF.

CDR3 sequence (DNA): TGTGCCAGCAGGACAGGGGGTCACTACGAGCAGTACTTC. Protein: CASRTGGHYEQYF. The V gene is TRBV28, the J gene TRBJ2-7; TRBD1 matches 9 bases. This CDR3 is 13 amino acids long. The V and J ends lost 6 bases and 3 bases, in that order; junction bases with no gene match: 3. CDR1 MDHEN and CDR2 SYDVKM come from the germline V gene.

This rearrangement joins TRBV7-2 to TRBJ1-1; D is unclear. CDR1 is SGHTA and CDR2 is FQGNSA in the germline V gene. Trimming shortened V by 1 base and J by 10 bases, and 4 bases separated the two germline ends. The CDR3 sequence is 10 residues long. The CDR3 region is CASSLGRAFF. The DNA for the CDR3 is TGTGCCAGCAGCTTAGGGAGAGCTTTCTTT. Looking up the rest from reference TRBV7-2 and TRBJ1-1 gives the full variable domain: GAGVSQSPSNKVTEKGKDVELRCDPISGHTALYWYRQSLGQGLEFLIYFQGNSAPDKSGLPSDRFSAERTGGSVSTLTIQRTQQEDSAVYLCASSLGRAFFGQGTRLTVV.

This clone was observed a few times. V gene TRBV6-6 combines with J gene TRBJ1-3; weak D call: TRBD1 (5 bases). Germline CDR1 reads MNHNY; CDR2 reads SVGAGI (reference sequence). V was cut by 5 bases and J by 1 base, with 9 bases left in between. The CDR3 is 14 residues long. CDR3 sequence (DNA): TGTGCCAGCAGTCAAAGGGGTTCTGGAAACACCATATATTTT. It is translated as CASSQRGSGNTIYF.

This clone turned up a few times. The chain couples TRBV30 to TRBJ1-5, with TRBD1 as a possible D gene (5 bases). Germline V lookup: CDR1 GTSNPN, CDR2 SVGIG (reference sequence). V lost 0 bases, J lost 4 bases, and 7 bases lay in between. This CDR3 region has 13 residues. CDR3 region: CAWSVGGNQPQHF. Written as DNA, the CDR3 is TGTGCCTGGAGTGTTGGGGGGAATCAGCCCCAGCATTTT.

V usage is TRBV5-1 and J usage is TRBJ2-1; 10 nucleotides match TRBD2. This CDR3 is built from 15 residues. The V segment lost 2 bases and the J segment 8 bases; nucleotides outside the gene matches: 7. Germline lookup yields CDR1 SGHRS and CDR2 YFSETQ. CDR3 sequence (DNA): TGCGCCAGCAGCTTCGAGCGGGGGGGCGCGGATGAGCAGTTCTTC. Its protein product is CASSFERGGADEQFF.

This clone is a singleton in its sample. V usage is TRBV19 and J usage is TRBJ2-7; D is perhaps TRBD1 (5 bases). CDR3 length: 12 residues. Germline CDR1 reads LNHDA; CDR2 reads SQIVND (reference sequence). With 6 bases removed from V and 5 bases from J, the gap between germline ends came to 11 bases. DNA of the CDR3: TGTGCCAGTAGGGGGCTTCGACACGAGCAGTACTTC. Its translation is CASRGLRHEQYF.

V usage is TRBV10-3 and J usage is TRBJ2-7; perhaps TRBD1 as D (6 bases). Germline CDR1 and CDR2: ENHRY and SYGVKD. V was pared by 6 bases and J by 2 bases, with 17 bases between. The CDR3 spans 15 residues. CDR3 in amino acids: CAIRERPGQAYEQYF. The DNA of the CDR3 is TGTGCCATCAGGGAAAGACCGGGACAAGCCTACGAGCAGTACTTC.

The rearrangement links TRBV5-3 to TRBJ2-2; no reliable D call. TRBV5-3 belongs to the ORF category, with a function that is uncertain. V lost 1 base to trimming and J lost 2 bases, with 9 bases between them. CDR3 length: 15 residues. The CDR3 region has the DNA TGTGCCAGAAGCTTGCAGTTCATTAACACCGGGGAGCTGTTTTTT. Translation gives CARSLQFINTGELFF.

The chain combines TRBV6-5 with TRBJ1-1; D ambiguous. The CDR3 totals 15 residues. V lost 3 bases and J lost 1, with 12 bases in between. CDR1 MNHEY and CDR2 SVGAGI come from the germline V gene. The CDR3 region is CASSYSRSSNTEAFF. The CDR3 DNA reads TGTGCCAGCAGTTATTCTAGGAGCTCGAACACTGAAGCTTTCTTT.

This clone showed up just once. The chain combines TRBV2 with TRBJ2-3; 7 bases line up with TRBD1. Germline trimming cut 5 bases from V and 2 bases from J; bases unmatched to any gene: 7. CDR1 is SNHLY, CDR2 FYNNEI, per germline. The CDR3 runs 15 residues. The CDR3 loop reads CASSQDRVATDTQYF. In DNA, the CDR3 is TGTGCCAGCAGTCAAGACAGGGTGGCCACAGATACGCAGTATTTT.

For the CDR3, the DNA is TGTGCCAGCAGCCGATACAGGGGGGGTAATCAGCCCCAGCATTTT. Translated, it gives CASSRYRGGNQPQHF. The V gene is TRBV28, the J gene TRBJ1-5, with 8 bases identical to TRBD1. V trimming: 6 bases; J trimming: 4 bases; junction bases outside the gene matches: 8. The CDR3 loop spans 15 amino acids. In germline, CDR1 is MDHEN, CDR2 SYDVKM.

The chain combines TRBV9 with TRBJ1-2, with D perhaps TRBD1 (5 bases). The CDR3 is 17 amino acids. The germline CDR1 and CDR2 sequences are SGDLS and YYNGEE. With 4 bases removed from V and 2 bases from J, the gap between germline ends came to 21 bases. The CDR3 bases are TGTGCCAGCAGCCCTCCATGGGGGGAAAGTAGAAACTATGGCTACACCTTC. Translated: CASSPPWGESRNYGYTF. The variable domain in full, completed from reference TRBV9 and TRBJ1-2, reads DSGVTQTPKHLITATGQRVTLRCSPRSGDLSVYWYQQSLDQGLQFLIQYYNGEERAKGNILERFSAQQFPDLHSELNLSSLELGDSALYFCASSPPWGESRNYGYTFGSGTRLTVV.

This clone was counted between two and nine times. The rearrangement uses TRBV14 and TRBJ2-2; D remains unclear. Germline CDR1 is SGHDN and CDR2 is FVKESK. V was clipped by 1 base and J by 7 bases, with 4 bases between them. This CDR3 is 12 amino acids long. The CDR3 region has the DNA TGTGCCAGCAGCCAAGTATACGGGGAGCTGTTTTTT. It translates to CASSQVYGELFF.

The genes are TRBV28 and TRBJ2-4, with D possibly being TRBD1 (6 bases). The ends were cut back, 6 bases at V and 4 bases at J, with 13 bases in the middle. Germline lookup yields CDR1 MDHEN and CDR2 SYDVKM. This CDR3 spans 14 amino acids. The CDR3 nucleotides are TGTGCCAGCAGGGGGGCTGCGGCTAAAAACATTCAGTACTTC. Protein: CASRGAAAKNIQYF.

The V gene is TRBV7-9, the J gene TRBJ1-4; 9 bases are a match to TRBD1. The CDR3 contains 15 residues. Trimming at V came to 2 bases and at J to 14 bases, leaving 12 bases not matched to a gene. Germline CDR1 reads SEHNR; CDR2 reads FQNEAQ (reference sequence). The CDR3 here is CASSLNRDRALPLFF. The CDR3 coding sequence is TGTGCCAGCAGCTTAAACCGGGACAGGGCTCTTCCTCTGTTTTTT.

This chain links TRBV5-1 with TRBJ1-3; 10 bases agree with TRBD1. The J segment lost 1 base and the V segment lost 3 bases, leaving 7 bases of the junction unmatched. The CDR3 is 17 amino acids. Germline CDR1 SGHRS, CDR2 YFSETQ. The CDR3 region is CASSSTPGQGSGNTIYF. In DNA form, the CDR3 reads TGCGCCAGCAGCTCGACCCCGGGACAGGGGTCTGGAAACACCATATATTTT.

The chain carries TRBV5-1 and TRBJ2-1, with 12 bases fitting TRBD2. The CDR3 covers 16 residues. The germline V gene encodes CDR1 SGHRS and CDR2 YFSETQ. J lost 10 bases, V lost 3 bases, and 11 bases had no gene match. The CDR3 DNA reads as TGCGCCAGCAGCTGGGGGGCGTCTAGCGGGGGGGCCGAGCAGTTCTTC. Protein sequence: CASSWGASSGGAEQFF.

The chain has TRBV4-3 and TRBJ1-2; 10 bases map to TRBD1. This CDR3 contains 16 residues. The germline CDR1 and CDR2 sequences are LGHNA and YSLEER. V shed 1 base and J 2 bases; nucleotides not matched to a gene: 4. This CDR3 is CASSQGGQGRNYGYTF. The DNA of the CDR3 is TGCGCCAGCAGCCAAGGGGGACAGGGGAGGAACTATGGCTACACCTTC.

As to this clone: One end of the junction varies from germline; a read error may be responsible. This chain connects TRBV6-6 to TRBJ1-2, with 11 bases aligning to TRBD1. The CDR3 is made up of 15 amino acids. CDR1 MNHNY and CDR2 SVGAGI come from the germline V gene (reference sequence). CDR3 in amino acids: CTSRGQGDGNYGYTF. The CDR3 region has the DNA TGTACCAGCAGGGGACAGGGGGACGGCAACTATGGCTACACCTTC.

The chain carries TRBV7-6 and TRBJ1-1; no definite D call. Trimming cost V 5 bases and J 9 bases, with 16 bases left between them. Germline V gene sequence: CDR1 SGHVS, CDR2 FNYEAQ. The CDR3 is made up of 13 amino acids. Here the CDR3 reads CASSLSSGQKAFF. In nucleotides, the CDR3 is TGTGCCAGCAGCCTGTCCTCAGGTCAGAAAGCTTTCTTT.

The chain has TRBV5-1 and TRBJ1-1, with D perhaps matching TRBD1 (6 bases). Trimming took off 4 bases at V and 3 bases at J, with 13 bases between the two ends. The length of the CDR3 is 14 residues. In germline, CDR1 is SGHRS, CDR2 YFSETQ. CDR3: CASSRGGADTEAFF. The DNA of the CDR3 is TGCGCCAGCAGCCGGGGGGGGGCAGACACTGAAGCTTTCTTT. The entire variable domain, with the rest obtained from reference TRBV5-1 and TRBJ1-1, is as follows: KAGVTQTPRYLIKTRGQQVTLSCSPISGHRSVSWYQQTPGQGLQFLFEYFSETQRNKGNFPGRFSGRQFSNSRSEMNVSTLELGDSALYLCASSRGGADTEAFFGQGTRLTVV.

V gene TRBV10-3 combines with J gene TRBJ1-2; 8 bases map to TRBD1. The CDR3 length is 15 residues. Germline V gene lookup returns CDR1 ENHRY and CDR2 SYGVKD. V gave up 5 bases and J gave up 6 bases; unmatched junction bases: 11. The CDR3 bases are TGTGCCATCAGTATGGGACAGGTGGACCGTAATGGCTACACCTTC. The encoded protein is CAISMGQVDRNGYTF.